This TCR beta chain was sequenced for a study of regulatory T cells in long-lasting Graves disease. V shed 1 base and J 14 bases; nucleotides not matched to a gene: 5. This CDR3 has 12 residues. There are many counts of this clonotype. Investigators prepared the TCR beta libraries by applying iRepertoire HTBI primers and Arm-PCR of CDR3 regions. TCRdb reprocessed the multiplex PCR reads via MiXCR and lists one record per CDR3 protein. The sample records 680,000 or so distinct CDR3 sequences, approximately 15% being singletons. The time point is: newly diagnosed GD, antithyroid drugs for less than 3 months. Extracted RNA from PBMCs served as the source of the TCR library. In this cohort, patients came from an endocrinology department located in Xi'an, China. EDTA tubes received approximately 10 milliliters of drawn peripheral blood. These data were likewise used in another study, on T cells in Graves' hyperthyroidism and ophthalmopathy. According to that study: The TCR CDR3 first-round RT-PCR relied on the HTBI primer set. Onset of ophthalmopathy came a median approximately 6.8 months after the model predicted it.

The sequence was obtained from a woman aged 25 to 39 with Graves disease. The sample was peripheral blood mononuclear cells (PBMCs), taken at new diagnosis, from a patient treated with antithyroid drugs. The chain recombines TRBV12-3 or TRBV12-4 with TRBJ2-1; 7 bases match TRBD1. The CDR3: CASSLVETGKFF. CDR3 coding DNA: TGTGCCAGCAGTTTAGTGGAGACAGGGAAGTTCTTC.